This T cell receptor beta chain was sequenced in a study of cytomegalovirus exposure and HLA in healthy donors. Notes on the study in general: Some highly shared sequence variants likely arose as a pipeline artifact.

The CDR3 contains 13 residues. Germline lookup yields CDR1 PRHDT and CDR2 FYEKMQ (reference sequence). The V and J ends lost 5 bases and 5 bases, in that order; junction bases with no gene match: 5. A note on this clone: Its cognate antigen is unknown.

PCR involved 60 Vbeta and 13 Jbeta primers. Data came from immunoSEQ multiplex PCR; TCRdb stores just in-frame clones and leaves some out. The sample records 110,000 or so clones, 67% being singletons. Sequenced sample: PBMCs. The sequence derives from a man younger than 30 in good health and CMV-seropositive. This chain links TRBV13 with TRBJ2-5, with TRBD2 matching over 7 bases. The CDR3 protein is CASSVGLGETQYF. The CDR3 coding sequence is TGTGCCAGCAGCGTCGGACTAGGGGAGACCCAGTACTTC. Using reference TRBV13 and TRBJ2-5 for the parts outside the CDR3, the full variable domain is AAGVIQSPRHLIKEKRETATLKCYPIPRHDTVYWYQQGPGQDPQFLISFYEKMQSDKGSIPDRFSAQQFSDYHSELNMSSLELGDSALYFCASSVGLGETQYFGPGTRLLVL.